The rows below give T cell receptor beta chains drawn from one sample of a study of cytomegalovirus exposure and HLA in healthy donors. TCRdb's table, derived via immunoSEQ multiplex PCR, lists solely in-frame clones and lacks some. Of about 200,000 clones listed, about four fifths are singletons. Sequencing was carried out using PBMCs. These receptors all stem from a woman between 18 and 29 years old in good health and CMV-seronegative. Both conserved end residues are part of each CDR3. The D gene is left open where the match is weak. Size is stated for part of the rows, as once, few or many counts, or as a class when the clone is expanded.

abundance	d_gene	v_gene	j_gene	CDR3aa	CDR3nt
.	.	TRBV7-9	TRBJ2-4	CASSLPGLRANIQYF	TGTGCCAGCAGCTTACCGGGATTAAGGGCAAACATTCAGTACTTC
.	TRBD2	TRBV19	TRBJ2-3	CASGPGLAGVLSTDTQYF	TGTGCCAGTGGACCCGGACTAGCGGGAGTTCTTAGCACAGATACGCAGTATTTT
.	.	TRBV5-4	TRBJ1-1	CASSLDGRVTEAFF	TGTGCCAGCAGCTTGGACGGGAGGGTCACTGAAGCTTTCTTT
.	TRBD2	TRBV11-3	TRBJ2-1	CASSRTSGIGNEQFF	TGTGCCAGCAGCCGGACTAGCGGGATCGGCAATGAGCAGTTCTTC
once	.	TRBV15	TRBJ2-3	CATSRAGGRDTQYF	TGTGCCACCAGCAGAGCGGGGGGCAGAGATACGCAGTATTTT
.	TRBD1	TRBV5-3	TRBJ2-1	CARSHPGQATGEQFF	TGTGCCAGAAGCCACCCAGGACAGGCGACGGGTGAGCAGTTCTTC
.	.	TRBV27	TRBJ2-1	CASSSLGEQFF	TGTGCCAGCAGTTCTTTGGGCGAGCAGTTCTTC
.	TRBD2	TRBV9	TRBJ2-3	CASSVRLAGADTQYF	TGTGCCAGCAGCGTCCGACTAGCGGGAGCAGATACGCAGTATTTT
.	.	TRBV11-2	TRBJ2-1	CASSLAGTYNEQFF	TGTGCCAGCAGCTTAGCGGGAACCTACAATGAGCAGTTCTTC
.	TRBD1	TRBV7-6	TRBJ2-5	CASSLLTGEETQYF	TGTGCCAGCAGCTTACTTACAGGGGAGGAGACCCAGTACTTC
.	.	TRBV28	TRBJ2-1	CASSLGSGHEQFF	TGTGCCAGCAGTTTAGGGTCAGGCCATGAGCAGTTCTTC